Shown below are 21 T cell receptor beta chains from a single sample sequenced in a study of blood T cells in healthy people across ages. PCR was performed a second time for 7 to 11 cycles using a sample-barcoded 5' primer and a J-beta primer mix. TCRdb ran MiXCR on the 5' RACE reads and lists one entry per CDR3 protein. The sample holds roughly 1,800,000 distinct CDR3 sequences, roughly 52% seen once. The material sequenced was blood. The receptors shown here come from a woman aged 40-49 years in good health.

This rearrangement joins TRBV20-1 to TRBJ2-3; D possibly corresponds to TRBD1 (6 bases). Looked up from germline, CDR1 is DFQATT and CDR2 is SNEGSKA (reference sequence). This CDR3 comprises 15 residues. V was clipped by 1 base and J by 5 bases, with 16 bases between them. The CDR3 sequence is CSARVWAGAGDTQYF. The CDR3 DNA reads TGCAGTGCTAGAGTTTGGGCAGGGGCTGGAGATACGCAGTATTTT.

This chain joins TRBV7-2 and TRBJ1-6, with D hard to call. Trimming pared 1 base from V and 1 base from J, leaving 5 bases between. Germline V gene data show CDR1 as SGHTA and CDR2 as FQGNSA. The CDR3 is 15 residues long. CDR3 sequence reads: CASSLGVSYNSPLHF. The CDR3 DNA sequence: TGTGCCAGCAGCTTAGGGGTATCCTATAATTCACCCCTCCACTTT.

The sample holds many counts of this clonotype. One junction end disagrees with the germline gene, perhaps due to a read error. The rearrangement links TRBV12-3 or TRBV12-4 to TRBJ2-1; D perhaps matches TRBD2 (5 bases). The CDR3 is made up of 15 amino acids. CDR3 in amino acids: CASSLGPGSYNEQFF. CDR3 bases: TGTGCCAGCAGCTTAGGGCCGGGGTCCTACAATGAGCAGTTCTTC.

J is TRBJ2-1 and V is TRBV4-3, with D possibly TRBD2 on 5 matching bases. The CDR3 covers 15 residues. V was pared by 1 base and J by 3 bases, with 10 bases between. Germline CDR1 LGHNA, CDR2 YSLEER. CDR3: CASSQAGYGYNEQFF. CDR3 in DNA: TGCGCCAGCAGCCAAGCGGGGTACGGCTACAATGAGCAGTTCTTC.

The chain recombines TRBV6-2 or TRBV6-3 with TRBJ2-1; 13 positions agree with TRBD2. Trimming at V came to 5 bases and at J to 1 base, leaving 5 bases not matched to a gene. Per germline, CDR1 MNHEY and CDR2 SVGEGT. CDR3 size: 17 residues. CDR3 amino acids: CASSKGLAGQSYNEQFF. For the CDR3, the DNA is TGTGCCAGCAGTAAGGGACTAGCGGGGCAGTCCTACAATGAGCAGTTCTTC.

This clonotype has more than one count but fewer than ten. The CDR3 protein is CASSPTTWGYGYTF. In DNA, the CDR3 is TGTGCCAGCAGCCCTACGACCTGGGGCTATGGCTACACCTTC. J is TRBJ1-2 and V is TRBV7-2; D uncertain. The CDR3 is 14 amino acids. Germline values: CDR1 SGHTA, CDR2 FQGNSA. V lost 5 bases and J lost 4, with 14 bases in between. Using reference TRBV7-2 and TRBJ1-2 for the parts outside the CDR3, the full variable domain is GAGVSQSPSNKVTEKGKDVELRCDPISGHTALYWYRQSLGQGLEFLIYFQGNSAPDKSGLPSDRFSAERTGGSVSTLTIQRTQQEDSAVYLCASSPTTWGYGYTFGSGTRLTVV.

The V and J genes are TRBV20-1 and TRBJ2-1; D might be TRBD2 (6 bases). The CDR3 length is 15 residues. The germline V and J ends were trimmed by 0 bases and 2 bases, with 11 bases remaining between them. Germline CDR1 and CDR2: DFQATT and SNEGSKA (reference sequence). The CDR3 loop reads CSARDGGSPYNEQFF. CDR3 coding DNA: TGCAGTGCTAGAGATGGGGGGTCCCCCTACAATGAGCAGTTCTTC.

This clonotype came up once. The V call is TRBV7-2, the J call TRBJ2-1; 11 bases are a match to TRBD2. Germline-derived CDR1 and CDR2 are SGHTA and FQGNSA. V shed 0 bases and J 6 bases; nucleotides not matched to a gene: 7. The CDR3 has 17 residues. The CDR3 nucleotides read TGTGCCAGCAGCTTAGCACCAACTAGCGGGAGAGGCAATGAGCAGTTCTTC. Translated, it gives CASSLAPTSGRGNEQFF.

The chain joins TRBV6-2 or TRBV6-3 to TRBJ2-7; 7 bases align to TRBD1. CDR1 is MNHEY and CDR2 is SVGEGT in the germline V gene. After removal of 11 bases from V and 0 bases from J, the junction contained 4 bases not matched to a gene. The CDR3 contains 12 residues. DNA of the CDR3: TGTGCCGGCGGACAGGTCTCCTACGAGCAGTACTTC. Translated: CAGGQVSYEQYF.

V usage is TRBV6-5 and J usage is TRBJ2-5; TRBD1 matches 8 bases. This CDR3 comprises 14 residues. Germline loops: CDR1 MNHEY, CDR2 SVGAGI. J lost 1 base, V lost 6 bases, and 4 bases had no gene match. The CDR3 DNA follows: TGTGCCAGCAGACAGGGACAGGCCCAAGAGACCCAGTACTTC. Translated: CASRQGQAQETQYF.

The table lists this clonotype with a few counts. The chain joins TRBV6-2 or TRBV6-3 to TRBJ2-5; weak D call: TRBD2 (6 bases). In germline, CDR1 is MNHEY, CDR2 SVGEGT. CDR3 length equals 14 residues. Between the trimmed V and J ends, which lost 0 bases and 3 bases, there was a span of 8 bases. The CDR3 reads CASSYSGGKETQYF. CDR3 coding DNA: TGTGCCAGCAGTTACTCTGGGGGGAAAGAGACCCAGTACTTC.

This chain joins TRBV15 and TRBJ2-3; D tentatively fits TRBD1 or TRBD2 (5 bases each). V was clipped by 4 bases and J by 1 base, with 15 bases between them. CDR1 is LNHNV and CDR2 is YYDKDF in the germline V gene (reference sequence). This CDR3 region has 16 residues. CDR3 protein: CATSTDVGTGTDTQYF. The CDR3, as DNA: TGTGCCACCAGCACGGATGTCGGGACCGGCACAGATACGCAGTATTTT.

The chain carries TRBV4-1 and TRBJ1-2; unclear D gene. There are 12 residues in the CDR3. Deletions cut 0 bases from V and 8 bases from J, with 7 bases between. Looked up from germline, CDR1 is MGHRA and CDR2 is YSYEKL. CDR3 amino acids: CASSQDPEGYTF. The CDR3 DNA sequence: TGCGCCAGCAGCCAAGACCCGGAGGGCTACACCTTC.

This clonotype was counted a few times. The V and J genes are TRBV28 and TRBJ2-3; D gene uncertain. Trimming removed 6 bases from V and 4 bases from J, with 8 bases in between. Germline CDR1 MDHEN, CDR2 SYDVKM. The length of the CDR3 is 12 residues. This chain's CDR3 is CASRGPADTQYF. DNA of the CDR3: TGTGCCAGCAGGGGCCCCGCAGATACGCAGTATTTT.

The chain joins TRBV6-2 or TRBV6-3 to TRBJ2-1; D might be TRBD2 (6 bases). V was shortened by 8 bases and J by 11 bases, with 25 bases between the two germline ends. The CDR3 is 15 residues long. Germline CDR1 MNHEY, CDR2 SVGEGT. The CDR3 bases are TGTGCCAGCCGAAGGGACTGGGGGTCCTACACTAAGCAGTTCTTC. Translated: CASRRDWGSYTKQFF.

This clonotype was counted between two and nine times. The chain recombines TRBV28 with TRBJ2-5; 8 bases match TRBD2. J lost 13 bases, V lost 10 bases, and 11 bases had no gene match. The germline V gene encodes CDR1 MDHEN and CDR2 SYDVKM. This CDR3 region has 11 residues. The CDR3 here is CATTSGRVGYF. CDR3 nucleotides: TGTGCCACCACTAGCGGACGGGTGGGGTACTTC.

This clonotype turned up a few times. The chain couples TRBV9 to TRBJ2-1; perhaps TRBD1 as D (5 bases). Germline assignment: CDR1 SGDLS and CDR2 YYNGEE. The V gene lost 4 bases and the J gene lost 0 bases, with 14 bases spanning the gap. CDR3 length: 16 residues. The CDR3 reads CASSLHRPSSYNEQFF. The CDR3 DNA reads TGTGCCAGCAGCCTACACAGGCCTAGCTCCTACAATGAGCAGTTCTTC.

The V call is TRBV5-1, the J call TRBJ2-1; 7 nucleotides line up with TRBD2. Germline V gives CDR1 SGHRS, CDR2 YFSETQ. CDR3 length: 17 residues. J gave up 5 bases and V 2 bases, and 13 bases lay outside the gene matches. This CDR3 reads CASSFLGEGPPNNEQFF. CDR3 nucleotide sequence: TGCGCCAGCAGCTTCCTGGGGGAGGGACCCCCCAACAATGAGCAGTTCTTC.

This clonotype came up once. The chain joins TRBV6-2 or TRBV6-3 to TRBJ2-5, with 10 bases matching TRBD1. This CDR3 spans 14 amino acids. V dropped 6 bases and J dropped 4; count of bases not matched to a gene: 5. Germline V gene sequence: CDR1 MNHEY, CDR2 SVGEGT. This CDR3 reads CASRQTGGVETQYF. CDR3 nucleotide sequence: TGTGCCAGCAGACAGACAGGGGGCGTAGAGACCCAGTACTTC.

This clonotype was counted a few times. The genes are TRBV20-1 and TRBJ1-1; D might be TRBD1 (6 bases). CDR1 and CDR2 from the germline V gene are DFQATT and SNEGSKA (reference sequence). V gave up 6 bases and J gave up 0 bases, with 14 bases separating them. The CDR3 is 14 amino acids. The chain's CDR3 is CSATKGQLNTEAFF. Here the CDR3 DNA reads TGCAGTGCCACAAAGGGACAATTGAACACTGAAGCTTTCTTT.

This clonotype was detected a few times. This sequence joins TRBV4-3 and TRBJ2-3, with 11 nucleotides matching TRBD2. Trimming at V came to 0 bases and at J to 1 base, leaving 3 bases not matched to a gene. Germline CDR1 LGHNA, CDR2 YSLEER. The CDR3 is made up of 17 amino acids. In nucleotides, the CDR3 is TGCGCCAGCAGCCAAGATGAACTAGCGGGGGGCACAGATACGCAGTATTTT. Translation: CASSQDELAGGTDTQYF.